This T cell receptor beta chain was observed in a study of blood T cell repertoires in COVID-19. Whole-study context: Sample material is recorded as cDNA or gDNA derived from T cells, B-cell-depleted T cells, or PBMCs.

This table comes from immunoSEQ multiplex PCR, and its TCRdb copy is limited to in-frame clones, with some not included. The table lists about 180,000 clones, 70% to 90% of them singletons, with around 3% in the top ten. Sequences were obtained from peripheral blood. The TCR sequence derives from a man aged 55 to 70 with acute or convalescent COVID-19.

CDR3 DNA: TGTGCCAGCAGCGTAGGGTGGGGCAGGGGATCGGATGAAAAACTGTTTTTT. This codes for CASSVGWGRGSDEKLFF. The chain employs TRBV9 and TRBJ1-4, with a possible D match to TRBD1 (6 bases). CDR1 and CDR2 (germline): SGDLS, YYNGEE. Trimming took off 0 bases at V and 6 bases at J, with 18 bases between the two ends. The CDR3 is 17 residues long.